This T cell receptor beta chain was documented in a study of molecular identifiers for immune sequencing clone quantification. Many counts were recorded for this clonotype. No antigen is known for it. TCRdb reprocessed the PCR reads with MiXCR, giving one entry per CDR3 protein. The sample contains just under 65,000 distinct CDR3 sequences, about 17% of which appear only once. General study points: In naive cells, under 1% of molecules belonged to clones above 20 RNA copies, against over 99% in effector cells. One cell's worth of spiked Jurkat TCR RNA was reportedly detectable among roughly 1 million naive cells.

The CDR3 is 15 amino acids. Germline lookup yields CDR1 SGHVS and CDR2 FNYEAQ. J gave up 2 bases and V 6 bases, and 10 bases lay outside the gene matches. Source material: naive CD8+ T cells from blood, with Jurkat cell RNA spiked in. The sample's subset: FACS-sorted CD8+CD4-CCR7+CD45RA+ naive T cells. The chain joins TRBV7-6 to TRBJ2-7, with 7 bases fitting TRBD2. The sequence derives from a human donor in good health. Some libraries in this study had Jurkat cell RNA spiked in. The CDR3 is CASRAGLTPTYEQYF. The CDR3 coding sequence is TGTGCCAGCAGGGCGGGACTAACCCCCACCTACGAGCAGTACTTC. Supplemented by reference TRBV7-6 and TRBJ2-7, the full variable domain reads GAGVSQSPRYKVTKRGQDVALRCDPISGHVSLYWYRQALGQGPEFLTYFNYEAQQDKSGLPNDRFSAERPEGSISTLTIQRTEQRDSAMYRCASRAGLTPTYEQYFGPGTRLTVT.